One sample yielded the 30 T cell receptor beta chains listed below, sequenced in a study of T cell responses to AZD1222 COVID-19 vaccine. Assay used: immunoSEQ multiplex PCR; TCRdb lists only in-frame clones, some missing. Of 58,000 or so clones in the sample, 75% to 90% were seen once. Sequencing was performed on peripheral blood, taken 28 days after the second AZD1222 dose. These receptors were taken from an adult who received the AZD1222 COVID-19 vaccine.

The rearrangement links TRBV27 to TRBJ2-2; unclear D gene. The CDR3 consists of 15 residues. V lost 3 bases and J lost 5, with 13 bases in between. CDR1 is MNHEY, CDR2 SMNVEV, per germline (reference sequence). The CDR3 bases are TGTGCCAGCAGTTTCTGGCCCCCCCGTACCGGGGAGCTGTTTTTT. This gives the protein CASSFWPPRTGELFF.

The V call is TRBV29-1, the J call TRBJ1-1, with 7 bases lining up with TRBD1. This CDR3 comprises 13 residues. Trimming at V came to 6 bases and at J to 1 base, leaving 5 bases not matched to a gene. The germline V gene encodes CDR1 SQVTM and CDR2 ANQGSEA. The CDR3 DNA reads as TGCAGCGTCCGACGGACAGGGAACACTGAAGCTTTCTTT. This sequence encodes CSVRRTGNTEAFF.

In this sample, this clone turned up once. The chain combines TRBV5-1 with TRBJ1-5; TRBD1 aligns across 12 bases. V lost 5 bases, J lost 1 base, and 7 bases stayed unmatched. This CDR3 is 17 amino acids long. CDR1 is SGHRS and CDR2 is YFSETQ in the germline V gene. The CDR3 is CASSAGTGGGSNQPQHF. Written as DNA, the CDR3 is TGCGCCAGCAGTGCCGGGACAGGGGGCGGGAGCAATCAGCCCCAGCATTTT.

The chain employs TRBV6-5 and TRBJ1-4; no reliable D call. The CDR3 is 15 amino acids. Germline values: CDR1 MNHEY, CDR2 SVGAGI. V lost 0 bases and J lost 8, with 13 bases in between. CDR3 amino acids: CASSYSPILREKLFF. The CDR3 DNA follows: TGTGCCAGCAGTTACTCTCCTATCCTGAGGGAAAAACTGTTTTTT.

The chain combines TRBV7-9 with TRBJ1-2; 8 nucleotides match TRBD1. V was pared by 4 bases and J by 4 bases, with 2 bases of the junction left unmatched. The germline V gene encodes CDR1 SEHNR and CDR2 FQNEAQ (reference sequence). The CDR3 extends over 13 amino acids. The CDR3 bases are TGTGCCAGCAGCTCCGGACAGGGCTATGGCTACACCTTC. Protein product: CASSSGQGYGYTF. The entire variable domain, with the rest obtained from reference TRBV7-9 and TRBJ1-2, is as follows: DTGVSQNPRHKITKRGQNVTFRCDPISEHNRLYWYRQTLGQGPEFLTYFQNEAQLEKSRLLSDRFSAERPKGSFSTLEIQRTEQGDSAMYLCASSSGQGYGYTFGSGTRLTVV.

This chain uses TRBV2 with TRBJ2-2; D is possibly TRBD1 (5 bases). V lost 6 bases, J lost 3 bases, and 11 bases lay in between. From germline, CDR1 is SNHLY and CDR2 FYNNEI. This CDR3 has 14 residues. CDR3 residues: CASRAGWDTGELFF. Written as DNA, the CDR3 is TGTGCCAGCAGGGCAGGGTGGGACACCGGGGAGCTGTTTTTT.

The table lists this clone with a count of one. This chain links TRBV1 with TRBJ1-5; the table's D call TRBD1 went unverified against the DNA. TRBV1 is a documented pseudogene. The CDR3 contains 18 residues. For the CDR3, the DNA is TGCACCAGCAGCCAAGGTTCGAGACACAAGGTAAAGAATCAGCCCCAGCATTTT. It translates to CTSSQGSRHKVKNQPQHF.

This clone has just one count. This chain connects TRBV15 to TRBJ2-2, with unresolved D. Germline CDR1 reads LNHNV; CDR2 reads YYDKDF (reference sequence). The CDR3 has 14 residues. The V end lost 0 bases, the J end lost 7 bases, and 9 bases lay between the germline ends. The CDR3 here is CATSREKEGGELFF. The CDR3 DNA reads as TGTGCCACCAGCAGAGAAAAGGAAGGCGGGGAGCTGTTTTTT.

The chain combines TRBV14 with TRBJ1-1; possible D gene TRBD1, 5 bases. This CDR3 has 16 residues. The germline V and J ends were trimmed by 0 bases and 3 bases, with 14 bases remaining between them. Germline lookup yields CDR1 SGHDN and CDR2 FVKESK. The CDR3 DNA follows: TGTGCCAGCAGCCAAGATAGACGGGGACGCGACACTGAAGCTTTCTTT. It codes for CASSQDRRGRDTEAFF.

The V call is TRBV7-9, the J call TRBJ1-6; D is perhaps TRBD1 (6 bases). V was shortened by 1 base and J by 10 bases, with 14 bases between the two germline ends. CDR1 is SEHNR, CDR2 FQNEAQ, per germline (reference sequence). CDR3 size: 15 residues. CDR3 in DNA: TGTGCCAGCAGCTTAGTTCAGGGGTTTGGGTCACCCCTCCACTTT. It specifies CASSLVQGFGSPLHF.

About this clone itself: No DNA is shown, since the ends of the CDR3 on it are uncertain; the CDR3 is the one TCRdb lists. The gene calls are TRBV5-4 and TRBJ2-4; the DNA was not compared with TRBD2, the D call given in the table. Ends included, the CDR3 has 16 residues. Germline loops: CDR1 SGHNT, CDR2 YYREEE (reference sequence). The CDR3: CASSFGPGGAKNIQYF.

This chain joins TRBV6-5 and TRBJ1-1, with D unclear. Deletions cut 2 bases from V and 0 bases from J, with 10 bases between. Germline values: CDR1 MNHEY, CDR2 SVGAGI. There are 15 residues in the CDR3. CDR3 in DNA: TGTGCCAGCAGTTACGGCGGCCAGTTGAACACTGAAGCTTTCTTT. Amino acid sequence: CASSYGGQLNTEAFF.

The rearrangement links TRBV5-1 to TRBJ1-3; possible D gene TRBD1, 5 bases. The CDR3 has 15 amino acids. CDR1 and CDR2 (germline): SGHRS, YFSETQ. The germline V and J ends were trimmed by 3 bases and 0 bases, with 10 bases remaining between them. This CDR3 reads CASSWWGSSGNTIYF. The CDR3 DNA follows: TGCGCCAGCAGCTGGTGGGGGAGCTCTGGAAACACCATATATTTT.

CDR3 DNA sequence: TGTGCCAGCAGCTCCACCTTAGCGGGAGCTTCCTACGAGCAGTACTTC. As protein: CASSSTLAGASYEQYF. The genes are TRBV5-6 and TRBJ2-7; 9 bases are a match to TRBD2. The germline V gene encodes CDR1 SGHDT and CDR2 YYEEEE. V lost 3 bases to trimming and J lost 1 base; unmatched junction nucleotides: 8. This CDR3 contains 16 residues.

The CDR3 reads CASSPRGDDEQFF. CDR3 in DNA: TGTGCCAGCAGCCCTCGGGGAGACGATGAGCAGTTCTTC. The V call is TRBV3-1 (or the pseudogene TRBV3-2), the J call TRBJ2-1, with D possibly matching TRBD2 (5 bases). The length of the CDR3 is 13 residues. Trimming stripped 4 bases from V and 8 bases from J, with 12 bases between. The germline CDR1 and CDR2 sequences are LGHDT and YNNKEL (reference sequence).

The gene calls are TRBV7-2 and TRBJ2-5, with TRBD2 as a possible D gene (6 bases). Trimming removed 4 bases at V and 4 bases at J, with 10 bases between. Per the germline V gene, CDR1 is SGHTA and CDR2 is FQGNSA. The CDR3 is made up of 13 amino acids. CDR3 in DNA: TGTGCCAGCAGCTGGATGGAGGGAGAGACCCAGTACTTC. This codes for CASSWMEGETQYF.

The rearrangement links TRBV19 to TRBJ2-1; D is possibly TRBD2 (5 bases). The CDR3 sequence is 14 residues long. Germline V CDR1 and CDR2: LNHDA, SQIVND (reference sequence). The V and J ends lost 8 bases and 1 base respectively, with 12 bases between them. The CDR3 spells CASESGRSYNEQFF. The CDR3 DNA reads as TGTGCCAGTGAAAGCGGCAGATCCTACAATGAGCAGTTCTTC.

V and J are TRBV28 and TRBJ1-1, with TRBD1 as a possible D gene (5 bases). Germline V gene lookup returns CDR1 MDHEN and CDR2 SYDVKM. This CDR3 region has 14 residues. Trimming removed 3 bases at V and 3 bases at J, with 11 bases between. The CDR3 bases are TGTGCCAGCAGTTTGGGGCCGGGGTACACTGAAGCTTTCTTT. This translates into CASSLGPGYTEAFF.

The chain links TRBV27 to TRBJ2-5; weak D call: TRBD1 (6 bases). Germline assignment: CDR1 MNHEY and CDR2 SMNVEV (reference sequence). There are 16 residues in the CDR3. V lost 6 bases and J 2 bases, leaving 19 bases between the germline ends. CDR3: CASSRNSGQSQETQYF. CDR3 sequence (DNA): TGTGCCAGCAGCCGGAACTCGGGACAATCGCAAGAGACCCAGTACTTC.

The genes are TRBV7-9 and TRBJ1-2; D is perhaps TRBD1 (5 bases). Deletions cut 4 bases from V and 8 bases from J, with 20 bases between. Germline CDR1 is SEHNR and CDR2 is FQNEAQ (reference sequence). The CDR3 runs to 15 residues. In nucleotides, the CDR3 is TGTGCCAGCAGCTCTACCGGGACGGACCATGGGGGCTACACCTTC. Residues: CASSSTGTDHGGYTF.

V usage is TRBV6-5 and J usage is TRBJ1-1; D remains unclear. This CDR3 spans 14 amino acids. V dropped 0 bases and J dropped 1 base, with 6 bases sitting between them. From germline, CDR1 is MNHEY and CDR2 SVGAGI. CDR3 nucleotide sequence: TGTGCCAGCAGTTACTCGAATAGGAACACTGAAGCTTTCTTT. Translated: CASSYSNRNTEAFF.

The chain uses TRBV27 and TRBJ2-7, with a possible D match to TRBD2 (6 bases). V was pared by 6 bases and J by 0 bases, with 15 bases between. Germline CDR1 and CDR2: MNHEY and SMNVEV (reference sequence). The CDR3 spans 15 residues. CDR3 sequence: CASSMVGGNSYEQYF. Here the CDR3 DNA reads TGTGCCAGCAGCATGGTTGGGGGGAACTCCTACGAGCAGTACTTC.

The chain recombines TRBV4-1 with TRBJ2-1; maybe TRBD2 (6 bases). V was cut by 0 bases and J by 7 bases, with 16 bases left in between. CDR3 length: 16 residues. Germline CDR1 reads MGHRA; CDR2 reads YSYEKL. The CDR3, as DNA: TGCGCCAGCAGCCAAGAAGCAGCGGGCCTTTGGAATGAGCAGTTCTTC. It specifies CASSQEAAGLWNEQFF.

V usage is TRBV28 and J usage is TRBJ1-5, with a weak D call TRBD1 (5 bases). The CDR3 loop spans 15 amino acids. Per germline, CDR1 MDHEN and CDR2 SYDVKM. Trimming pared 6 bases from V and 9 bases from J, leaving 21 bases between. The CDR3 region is CASSTPGAGYRPQHF. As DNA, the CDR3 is TGTGCCAGCAGCACCCCCGGGGCCGGCTACCGGCCCCAGCATTTT. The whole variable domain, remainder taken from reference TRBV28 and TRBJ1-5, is DVKVTQSSRYLVKRTGEKVFLECVQDMDHENMFWYRQDPGLGLRLIYFSYDVKMKEKGDIPEGYSVSREKKERFSLILESASTNQTSMYLCASSTPGAGYRPQHFGDGTRLSIL.

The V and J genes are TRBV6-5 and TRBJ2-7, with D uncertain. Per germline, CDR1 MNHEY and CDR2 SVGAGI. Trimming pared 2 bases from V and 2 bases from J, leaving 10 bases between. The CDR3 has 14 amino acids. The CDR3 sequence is CASSYGGSTYEQYF. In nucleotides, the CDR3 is TGTGCCAGCAGTTACGGTGGGTCAACCTACGAGCAGTACTTC.

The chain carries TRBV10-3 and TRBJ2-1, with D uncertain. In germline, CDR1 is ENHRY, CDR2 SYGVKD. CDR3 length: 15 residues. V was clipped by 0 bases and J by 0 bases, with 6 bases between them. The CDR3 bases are TGTGCCATCAGTGAGTCAAGGGTCTCCTACAATGAGCAGTTCTTC. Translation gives CAISESRVSYNEQFF.

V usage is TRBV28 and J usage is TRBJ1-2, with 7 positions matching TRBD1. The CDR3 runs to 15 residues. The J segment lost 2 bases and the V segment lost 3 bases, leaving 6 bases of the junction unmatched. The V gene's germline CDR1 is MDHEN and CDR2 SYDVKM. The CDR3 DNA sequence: TGTGCCAGCAGTTTCCCAACAGGGGCCAACTATGGCTACACCTTC. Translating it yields CASSFPTGANYGYTF.

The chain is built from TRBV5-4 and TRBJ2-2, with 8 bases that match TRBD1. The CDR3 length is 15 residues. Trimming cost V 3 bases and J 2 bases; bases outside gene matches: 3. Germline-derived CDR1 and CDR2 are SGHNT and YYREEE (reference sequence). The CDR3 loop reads CASSSGQVNTGELFF. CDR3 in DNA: TGTGCCAGCAGCTCGGGACAGGTTAACACCGGGGAGCTGTTTTTT. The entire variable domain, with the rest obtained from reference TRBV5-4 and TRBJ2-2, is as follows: ETGVTQSPTHLIKTRGQQVTLRCSSQSGHNTVSWYQQALGQGPQFIFQYYREEENGRGNFPPRFSGLQFPNYSSELNVNALELDDSALYLCASSSGQVNTGELFFGEGSRLTVL.

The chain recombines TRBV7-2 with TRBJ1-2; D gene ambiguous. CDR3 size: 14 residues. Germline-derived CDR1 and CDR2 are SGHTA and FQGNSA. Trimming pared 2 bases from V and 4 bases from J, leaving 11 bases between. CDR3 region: CASSLRVSFYGYTF. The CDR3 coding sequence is TGTGCCAGCAGCTTAAGAGTTTCTTTCTATGGCTACACCTTC.

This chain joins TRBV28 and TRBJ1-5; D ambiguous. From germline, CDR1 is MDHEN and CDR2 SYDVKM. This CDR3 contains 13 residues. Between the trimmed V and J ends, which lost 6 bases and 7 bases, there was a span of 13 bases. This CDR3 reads CASRLVARQPQHF. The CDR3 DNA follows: TGTGCCAGCAGGTTAGTTGCGAGACAGCCCCAGCATTTT.